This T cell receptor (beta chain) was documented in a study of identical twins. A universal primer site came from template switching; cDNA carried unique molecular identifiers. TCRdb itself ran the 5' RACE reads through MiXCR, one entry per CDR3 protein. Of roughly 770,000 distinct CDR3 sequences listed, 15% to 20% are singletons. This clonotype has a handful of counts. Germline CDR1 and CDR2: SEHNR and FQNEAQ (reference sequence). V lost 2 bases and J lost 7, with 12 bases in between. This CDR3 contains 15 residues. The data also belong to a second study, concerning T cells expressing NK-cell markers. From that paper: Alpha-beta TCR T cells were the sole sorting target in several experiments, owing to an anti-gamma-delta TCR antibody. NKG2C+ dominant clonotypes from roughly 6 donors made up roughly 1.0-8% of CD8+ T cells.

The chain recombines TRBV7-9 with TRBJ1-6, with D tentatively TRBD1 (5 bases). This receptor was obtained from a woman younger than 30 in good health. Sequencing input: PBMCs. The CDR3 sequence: CASSLRQGWNSPLHF. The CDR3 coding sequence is TGTGCCAGCAGCTTAAGGCAGGGCTGGAATTCACCCCTCCACTTT.